These T cell receptor beta chains were read from a single sample in a study of cytomegalovirus exposure and HLA in healthy donors. The method was immunoSEQ multiplex PCR; TCRdb's version includes in-frame clones alone and lacks a portion of them. The sample holds about 130,000 clones, 89% seen once. Specimen: PBMCs. The receptors come from a woman aged 18-29 years in good health and CMV-seropositive. The CDR3 runs from the conserved cysteine through the conserved F or W. Fields, in order: D gene, clone size, V gene, J gene, CDR3 DNA, CDR3 protein. The D gene is left open where the match is weak. Where a row states a size, it is once, few, many or the class of an expanded clone; other rows omit it.

d_gene: -; abundance: -; v_gene: TRBV29-1; j_gene: TRBJ1-2; CDR3nt: TGCAGCGTTGTTGCACAGCTTAACTATGGCTACACCTTC; CDR3aa: CSVVAQLNYGYTF
d_gene: TRBD1; abundance: -; v_gene: TRBV6-1; j_gene: TRBJ2-3; CDR3nt: TGTGCCGGGGACAGGGGATGGTCAGATACGCAGTATTTT; CDR3aa: CAGDRGWSDTQYF
d_gene: TRBD2; abundance: -; v_gene: TRBV19; j_gene: TRBJ2-1; CDR3nt: TGTGCCAGTAGTACTCAGCGGGGGGGCTCCTACAATGAGCAGTTCTTC; CDR3aa: CASSTQRGGSYNEQFF
d_gene: -; abundance: -; v_gene: TRBV10-1; j_gene: TRBJ2-2; CDR3nt: TGCGCCAGCAGTGAAGGTAGCGCGGACACCGGGGAGCTGTTTTTT; CDR3aa: CASSEGSADTGELFF
d_gene: TRBD1; abundance: -; v_gene: TRBV9; j_gene: TRBJ1-1; CDR3nt: TGTGCCAGCAGCGCCGGGACAGCGAACACTGAAGCTTTCTTT; CDR3aa: CASSAGTANTEAFF
d_gene: TRBD1; abundance: once; v_gene: TRBV10-3; j_gene: TRBJ1-1; CDR3nt: TGTGCCATCAGTGAGTCGCTTACAGGGGTGGCTGAAGCTTTCTTT; CDR3aa: CAISESLTGVAEAFF
d_gene: -; abundance: -; v_gene: TRBV18; j_gene: TRBJ2-7; CDR3nt: TGTGCCAGCTCATTAACAGACTCCTACGAGCAGTACTTC; CDR3aa: CASSLTDSYEQYF
d_gene: TRBD1; abundance: -; v_gene: TRBV23-1; j_gene: TRBJ1-1; CDR3nt: TGCGCCAGCAGTCAATCGGGGGACAGAGAGGTCAGTTGTAGCACTGAAGCTTTCTTT; CDR3aa: CASSQSGDREVSCSTEAFF
d_gene: -; abundance: -; v_gene: TRBV9; j_gene: TRBJ1-2; CDR3nt: TGTGCCAGCAGCGTAACAGGGTTTGGCTACACCTTC; CDR3aa: CASSVTGFGYTF
d_gene: -; abundance: -; v_gene: TRBV7-2; j_gene: TRBJ2-5; CDR3nt: TGTGCCAGCAGCTTAGCGGGGGGGCTTTGGGAGACCCAGTACTTC; CDR3aa: CASSLAGGLWETQYF
d_gene: -; abundance: -; v_gene: TRBV5-1; j_gene: TRBJ2-6; CDR3nt: TGCGCCAGCAGCTCAACAGGCTCTGGGGCCAACGTCCTGACTTTC; CDR3aa: CASSSTGSGANVLTF
d_gene: -; abundance: few; v_gene: TRBV27; j_gene: TRBJ2-2; CDR3nt: TGTGCCAGCAGCTCAAACAGGGCTCCCGGGGAGCTGTTTTTT; CDR3aa: CASSSNRAPGELFF
d_gene: TRBD1; abundance: once; v_gene: TRBV18; j_gene: TRBJ2-1; CDR3nt: TGTGCCAGCTCACCAGTGGCCCCGACAGGGAAAGGTGTTGGCGATGAGCAGTTCTTC; CDR3aa: CASSPVAPTGKGVGDEQFF
d_gene: -; abundance: -; v_gene: TRBV10-3; j_gene: TRBJ1-2; CDR3nt: TGTGCCTCCAAAGGAGATTACTATGGCTACACCTTC; CDR3aa: CASKGDYYGYTF
d_gene: -; abundance: -; v_gene: TRBV30; j_gene: TRBJ2-1; CDR3nt: TGTGCCTGGAGTGTAAGCCATGAGCAGTTCTTC; CDR3aa: CAWSVSHEQFF
d_gene: -; abundance: -; v_gene: TRBV7-9; j_gene: TRBJ2-7; CDR3nt: TGTGCCAGCAGCTTAGCGGCAGAGGGGGCCTACGAGCAGTACTTC; CDR3aa: CASSLAAEGAYEQYF
d_gene: -; abundance: -; v_gene: TRBV6-5; j_gene: TRBJ1-5; CDR3nt: TGTGCCAGCAGATCAGGGTTTAGCAATCAGCCCCAGCATTTT; CDR3aa: CASRSGFSNQPQHF
d_gene: TRBD1; abundance: -; v_gene: TRBV25-1; j_gene: TRBJ2-7; CDR3nt: TGTGCCAGCAGTGACTATGCCCGGACAGGTTTTTACGAGCAGTACTTC; CDR3aa: CASSDYARTGFYEQYF
d_gene: TRBD2; abundance: -; v_gene: TRBV30; j_gene: TRBJ2-3; CDR3nt: TGTGCCTTGGGACTAGCCGGGGCCCGGACGCAGTATTTT; CDR3aa: CALGLAGARTQYF
d_gene: -; abundance: -; v_gene: TRBV5-1; j_gene: TRBJ1-4; CDR3nt: TGCGCCAGCAGCTTGTGGTCCAGGGTCAGGGAAAAACTGTTTTTT; CDR3aa: CASSLWSRVREKLFF
d_gene: TRBD2; abundance: -; v_gene: TRBV6-5; j_gene: TRBJ2-7; CDR3nt: TGTGCCAGCAGTTACCTTACCACGGGGGGGTACGAGCAGTACTTC; CDR3aa: CASSYLTTGGYEQYF
d_gene: -; abundance: -; v_gene: TRBV4-1; j_gene: TRBJ2-3; CDR3nt: TGCGCCAGCAAAATCCGGGACATTAGCACAGATACGCAGTATTTT; CDR3aa: CASKIRDISTDTQYF
d_gene: TRBD2; abundance: -; v_gene: TRBV7-2; j_gene: TRBJ2-5; CDR3nt: TGTGCCAGCAGCTCGACTAGCGGGGGGCCTAGTCCCTCAACCCAGTACTTC; CDR3aa: CASSSTSGGPSPSTQYF
d_gene: TRBD1; abundance: once; v_gene: TRBV4-3; j_gene: TRBJ2-7; CDR3nt: TGCGCCAGCAGCCTGGACAGGGGGCGGGACGAGCAGTACTTC; CDR3aa: CASSLDRGRDEQYF
d_gene: -; abundance: -; v_gene: TRBV7-2; j_gene: TRBJ2-7; CDR3nt: TGTGCCAGCAGCTGGCTCAGGGGTTCCTACGAGCAGTACTTC; CDR3aa: CASSWLRGSYEQYF
d_gene: -; abundance: -; v_gene: TRBV28; j_gene: TRBJ2-7; CDR3nt: TGTGCCAGCAGGAAATACGGAGATATCTACGAGCAGTACTTC; CDR3aa: CASRKYGDIYEQYF
d_gene: -; abundance: -; v_gene: TRBV5-1; j_gene: TRBJ1-2; CDR3nt: TGCGCCAGCAGCTCCGGGACACCCGTGGGCTACACCTTC; CDR3aa: CASSSGTPVGYTF
d_gene: -; abundance: -; v_gene: TRBV13; j_gene: TRBJ1-1; CDR3nt: TGTGCCAGCAGCTTAGCAGGCAGCGGGGGGAACACTGAAGCTTTCTTT; CDR3aa: CASSLAGSGGNTEAFF
d_gene: -; abundance: -; v_gene: TRBV6-6; j_gene: TRBJ2-2; CDR3nt: TGTGCCAGCAGTTTGGCCGACGGGGAGCTGTTTTTT; CDR3aa: CASSLADGELFF
d_gene: TRBD1; abundance: few; v_gene: TRBV19; j_gene: TRBJ1-2; CDR3nt: TGTGCCAGTAGTGTCGCCGGGACAGGGGGGTATGGCTACACCTTC; CDR3aa: CASSVAGTGGYGYTF
d_gene: -; abundance: -; v_gene: TRBV28; j_gene: TRBJ2-1; CDR3nt: TGTGCCAACACAGGGAGGGCCTACAATGAGCAGTTCTTC; CDR3aa: CANTGRAYNEQFF
d_gene: -; abundance: -; v_gene: TRBV18; j_gene: TRBJ1-5; CDR3nt: TGTGCCAGCTCACAAGGACTGAACGGGGGCAATCAGCCCCAGCATTTT; CDR3aa: CASSQGLNGGNQPQHF
d_gene: -; abundance: -; v_gene: TRBV10-3; j_gene: TRBJ1-1; CDR3nt: TGTGCCATACAGGGTGGGCGGATGAACACTGAAGCTTTCTTT; CDR3aa: CAIQGGRMNTEAFF
d_gene: -; abundance: -; v_gene: TRBV19; j_gene: TRBJ1-2; CDR3nt: TGTGCCAGTAGTTTACAGGGTGGCGGCGGCTACACCTTC; CDR3aa: CASSLQGGGGYTF
d_gene: -; abundance: -; v_gene: TRBV5-6; j_gene: TRBJ2-7; CDR3nt: TGTGCCAGCAGCTTTAGCTCCTACGAGCAGTACTTC; CDR3aa: CASSFSSYEQYF
d_gene: TRBD2; abundance: -; v_gene: TRBV27; j_gene: TRBJ2-5; CDR3nt: TGTGCCAGCAGTACTAGCGGGGGTTCCCCCCGGCGGGAGACCCAGTACTTC; CDR3aa: CASSTSGGSPRRETQYF
d_gene: -; abundance: -; v_gene: TRBV28; j_gene: TRBJ1-3; CDR3nt: TGTGCCAGCAGTTTAGACGGGAACACCATATATTTT; CDR3aa: CASSLDGNTIYF
d_gene: TRBD2; abundance: -; v_gene: TRBV5-4; j_gene: TRBJ2-7; CDR3nt: TGTGCCAGCAGTTGGGGGACTAGCGTGCACGAGCAGTACTTC; CDR3aa: CASSWGTSVHEQYF